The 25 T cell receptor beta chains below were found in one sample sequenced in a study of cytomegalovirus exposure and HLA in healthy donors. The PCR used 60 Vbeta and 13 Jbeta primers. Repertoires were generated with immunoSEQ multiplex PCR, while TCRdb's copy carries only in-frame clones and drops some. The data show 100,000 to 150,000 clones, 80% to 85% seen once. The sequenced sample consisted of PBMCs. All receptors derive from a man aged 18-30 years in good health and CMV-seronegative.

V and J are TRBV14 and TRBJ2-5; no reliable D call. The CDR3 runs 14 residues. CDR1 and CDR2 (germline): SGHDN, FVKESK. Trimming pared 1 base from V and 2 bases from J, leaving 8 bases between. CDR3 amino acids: CASSQVPRQETQYF. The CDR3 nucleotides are TGTGCCAGCAGCCAAGTCCCCAGACAAGAGACCCAGTACTTC.

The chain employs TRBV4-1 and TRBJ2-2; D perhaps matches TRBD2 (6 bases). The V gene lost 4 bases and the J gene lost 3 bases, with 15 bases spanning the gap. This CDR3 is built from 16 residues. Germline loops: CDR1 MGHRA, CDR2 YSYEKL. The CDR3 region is CASSLIGRGHTGELFF. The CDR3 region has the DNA TGCGCCAGCAGCCTTATAGGGCGGGGACACACCGGGGAGCTGTTTTTT.

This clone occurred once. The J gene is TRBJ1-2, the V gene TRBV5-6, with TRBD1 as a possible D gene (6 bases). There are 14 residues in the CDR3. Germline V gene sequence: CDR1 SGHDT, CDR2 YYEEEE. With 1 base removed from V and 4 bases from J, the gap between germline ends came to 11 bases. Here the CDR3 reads CASSLNQGIYGYTF. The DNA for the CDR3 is TGTGCCAGCAGCTTGAACCAGGGGATCTATGGCTACACCTTC.

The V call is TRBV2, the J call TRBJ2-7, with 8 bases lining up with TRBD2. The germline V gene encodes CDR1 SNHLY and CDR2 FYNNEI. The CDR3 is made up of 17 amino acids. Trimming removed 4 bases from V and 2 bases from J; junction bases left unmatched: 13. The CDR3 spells CASSARARAGATYEQYF. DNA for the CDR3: TGTGCCAGCAGTGCCCGAGCAAGAGCGGGGGCCACCTACGAGCAGTACTTC.

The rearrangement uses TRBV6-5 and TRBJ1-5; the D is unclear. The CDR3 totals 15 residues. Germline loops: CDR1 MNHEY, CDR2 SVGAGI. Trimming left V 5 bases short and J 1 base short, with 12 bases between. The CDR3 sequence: CASSPTGMSNQPQHF. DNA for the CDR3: TGTGCCAGCAGTCCGACGGGGATGAGCAATCAGCCCCAGCATTTT.

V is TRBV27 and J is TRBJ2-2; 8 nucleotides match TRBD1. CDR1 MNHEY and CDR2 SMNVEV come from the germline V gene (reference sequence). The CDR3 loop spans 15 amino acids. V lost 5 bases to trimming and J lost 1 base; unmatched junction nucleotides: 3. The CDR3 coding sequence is TGTGCCAGCAGTCACGGACAGGGGAACACCGGGGAGCTGTTTTTT. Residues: CASSHGQGNTGELFF.

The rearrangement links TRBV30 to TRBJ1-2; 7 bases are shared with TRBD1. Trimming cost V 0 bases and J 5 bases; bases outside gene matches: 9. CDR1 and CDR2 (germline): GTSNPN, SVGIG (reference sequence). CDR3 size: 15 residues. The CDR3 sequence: CAWSVGQKSGYGYTF. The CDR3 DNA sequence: TGTGCCTGGAGTGTGGGACAGAAATCGGGGTATGGCTACACCTTC.

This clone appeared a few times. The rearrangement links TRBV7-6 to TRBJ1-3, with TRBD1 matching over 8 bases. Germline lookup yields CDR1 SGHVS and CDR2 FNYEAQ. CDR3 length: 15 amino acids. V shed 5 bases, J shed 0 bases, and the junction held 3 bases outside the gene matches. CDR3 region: CASSDRGSSGNTIYF. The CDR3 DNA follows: TGTGCCAGCAGCGACAGGGGCTCCTCTGGAAACACCATATATTTT.

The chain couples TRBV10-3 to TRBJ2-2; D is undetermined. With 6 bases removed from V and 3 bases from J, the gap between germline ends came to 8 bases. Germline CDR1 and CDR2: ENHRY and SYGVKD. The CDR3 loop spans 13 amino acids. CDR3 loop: CAIRFTDTGELFF. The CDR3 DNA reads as TGTGCCATCAGATTTACGGACACCGGGGAGCTGTTTTTT.

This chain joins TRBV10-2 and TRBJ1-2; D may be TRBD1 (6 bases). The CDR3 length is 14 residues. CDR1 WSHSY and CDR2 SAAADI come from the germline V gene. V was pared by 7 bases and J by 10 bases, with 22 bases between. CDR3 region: CASTEDRPVKDYTF. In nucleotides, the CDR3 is TGCGCCAGCACCGAGGACAGACCCGTGAAGGACTACACCTTC.

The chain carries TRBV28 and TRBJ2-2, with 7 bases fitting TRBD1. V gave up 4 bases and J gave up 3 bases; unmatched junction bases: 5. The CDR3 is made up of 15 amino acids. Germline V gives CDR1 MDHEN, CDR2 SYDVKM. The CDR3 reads CASSSRDRDTGELFF. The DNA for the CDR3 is TGTGCCAGCAGTTCCCGGGACAGAGACACCGGGGAGCTGTTTTTT.

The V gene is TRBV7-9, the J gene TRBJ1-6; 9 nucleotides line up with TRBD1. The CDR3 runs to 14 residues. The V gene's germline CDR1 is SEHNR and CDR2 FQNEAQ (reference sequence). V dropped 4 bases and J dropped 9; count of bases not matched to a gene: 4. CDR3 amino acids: CASSSPDRGSPLHF. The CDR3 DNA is TGTGCCAGCAGCTCCCCGGACAGGGGTTCACCCCTCCACTTT.

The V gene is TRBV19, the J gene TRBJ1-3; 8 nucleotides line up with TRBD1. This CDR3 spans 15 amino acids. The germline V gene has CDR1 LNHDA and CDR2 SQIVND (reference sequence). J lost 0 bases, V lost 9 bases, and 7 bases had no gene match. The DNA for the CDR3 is TGTGCCAGGACAGGGGTCCTTAACTCTGGAAACACCATATATTTT. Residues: CARTGVLNSGNTIYF.

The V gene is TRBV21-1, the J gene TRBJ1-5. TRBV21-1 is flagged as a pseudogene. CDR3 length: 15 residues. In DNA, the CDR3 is TGTGCCAGCAGCAAGCGGGAAGCGATCGATCAGCCCCAGCATTTT. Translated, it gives CASSKREAIDQPQHF.

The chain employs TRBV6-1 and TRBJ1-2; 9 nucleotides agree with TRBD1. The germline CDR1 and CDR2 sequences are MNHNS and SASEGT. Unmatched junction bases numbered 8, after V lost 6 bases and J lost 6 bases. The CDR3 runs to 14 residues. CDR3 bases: TGTGCCAGCAGGAACACAGGGGGCGCCGATGGCTACACCTTC. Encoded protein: CASRNTGGADGYTF.

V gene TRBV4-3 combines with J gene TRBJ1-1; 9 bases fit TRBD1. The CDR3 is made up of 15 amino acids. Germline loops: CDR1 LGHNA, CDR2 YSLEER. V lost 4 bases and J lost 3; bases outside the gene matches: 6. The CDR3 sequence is CASSPSTGGDTEAFF. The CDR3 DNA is TGCGCCAGCAGCCCATCGACAGGGGGAGACACTGAAGCTTTCTTT.

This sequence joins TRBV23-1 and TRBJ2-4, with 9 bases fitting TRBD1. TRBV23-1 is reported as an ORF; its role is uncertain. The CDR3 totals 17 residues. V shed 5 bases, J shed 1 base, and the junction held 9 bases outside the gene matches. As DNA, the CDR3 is TGCGCCAGCAGTGAGAAAGGACAGGGGAGGGCCAAAAACATTCAGTACTTC. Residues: CASSEKGQGRAKNIQYF.

In DNA form, the CDR3 reads TGTGCCAGCAGCCCTACCGGGACAGGCGGCACTGAAGCTTTCTTT. Translating gives CASSPTGTGGTEAFF. The chain carries TRBV28 and TRBJ1-1, with 8 bases lining up with TRBD1. Germline-derived CDR1 and CDR2 are MDHEN and SYDVKM. The ends lost 6 bases at V and 4 bases at J; junction bases unmatched: 10. This CDR3 comprises 15 residues.

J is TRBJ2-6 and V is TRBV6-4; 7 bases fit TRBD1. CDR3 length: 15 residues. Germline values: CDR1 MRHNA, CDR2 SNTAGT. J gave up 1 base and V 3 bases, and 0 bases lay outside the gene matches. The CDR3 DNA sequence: TGTGCCAGCAGTGAGGGACAGTCTGGGGCCAACGTCCTGACTTTC. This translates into CASSEGQSGANVLTF.

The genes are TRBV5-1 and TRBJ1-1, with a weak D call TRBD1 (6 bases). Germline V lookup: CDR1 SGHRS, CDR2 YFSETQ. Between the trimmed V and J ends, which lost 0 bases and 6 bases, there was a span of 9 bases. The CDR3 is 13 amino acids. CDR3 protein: CASSLDRAAEAFF. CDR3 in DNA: TGCGCCAGCAGCTTGGACAGGGCGGCTGAAGCTTTCTTT.

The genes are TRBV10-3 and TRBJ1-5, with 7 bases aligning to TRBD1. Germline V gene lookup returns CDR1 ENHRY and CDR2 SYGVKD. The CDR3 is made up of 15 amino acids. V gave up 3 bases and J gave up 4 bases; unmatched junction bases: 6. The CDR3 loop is CAISDPGQSNQPQHF. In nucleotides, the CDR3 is TGTGCCATCAGTGATCCGGGACAGTCTAATCAGCCCCAGCATTTT.

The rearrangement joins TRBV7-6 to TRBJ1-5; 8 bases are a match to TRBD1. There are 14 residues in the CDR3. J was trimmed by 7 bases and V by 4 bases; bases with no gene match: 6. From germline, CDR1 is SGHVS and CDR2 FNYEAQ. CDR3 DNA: TGTGCCAGCAGCTCATCAGGGGGCTTGCAGCCCCAGCATTTT. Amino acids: CASSSSGGLQPQHF.

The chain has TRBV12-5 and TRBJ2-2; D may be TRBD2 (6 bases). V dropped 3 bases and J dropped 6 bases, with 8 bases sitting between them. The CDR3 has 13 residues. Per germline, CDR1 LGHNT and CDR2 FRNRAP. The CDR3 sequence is CASGFGGAGELFF. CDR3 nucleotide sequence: TGTGCTAGTGGTTTTGGCGGGGCCGGGGAGCTGTTTTTT.

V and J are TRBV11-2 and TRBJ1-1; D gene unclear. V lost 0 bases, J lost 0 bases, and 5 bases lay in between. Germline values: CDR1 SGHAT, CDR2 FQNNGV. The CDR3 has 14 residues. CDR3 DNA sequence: TGTGCCAGCAGCTTAGAACGGGTGAACACTGAAGCTTTCTTT. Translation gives CASSLERVNTEAFF.

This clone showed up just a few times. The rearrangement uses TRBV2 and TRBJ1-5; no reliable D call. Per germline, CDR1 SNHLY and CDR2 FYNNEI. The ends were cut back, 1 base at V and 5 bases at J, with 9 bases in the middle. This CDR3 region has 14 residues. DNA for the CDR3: TGTGCCAGCAGTGAAGGACAAGAGCATCAGCCCCAGCATTTT. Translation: CASSEGQEHQPQHF. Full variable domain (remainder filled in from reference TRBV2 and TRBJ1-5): EPEVTQTPSHQVTQMGQEVILRCVPISNHLYFYWYRQILGQKVEFLVSFYNNEISEKSEIFDDQFSVERPDGSNFTLKIRSTKLEDSAMYFCASSEGQEHQPQHFGDGTRLSIL.